The 6 T cell receptor beta chains listed next were all sequenced from one sample in a study of blood T cell repertoires in COVID-19. Some clones are missing from TCRdb's copy, which holds only in-frame ones; the method was immunoSEQ multiplex PCR. The data show 180,000 or so clones, roughly three quarters seen once. What was sequenced was peripheral blood. The receptors derive from a woman aged 45-65 years with active or convalescent COVID-19.

The genes are TRBV29-1 and TRBJ1-1, with TRBD1 as a possible D gene (5 bases). The V end lost 6 bases, the J end lost 1 base, and 12 bases lay between the germline ends. Looked up from germline, CDR1 is SQVTM and CDR2 is ANQGSEA. The CDR3 covers 13 residues. The CDR3 nucleotides are TGCAGCGTGACACACACAGGGAACACTGAAGCTTTCTTT. Translation: CSVTHTGNTEAFF.

V is TRBV4-3 and J is TRBJ2-1; D remains unclear. V shed 1 base and J shed 7 bases, with 8 bases lying between them. Germline V lookup: CDR1 LGHNA, CDR2 YSLEER. The length of the CDR3 is 13 residues. As DNA, the CDR3 is TGCGCCAGCAGCCAAGCGCGTTCGAATGAGCAGTTCTTC. Residues: CASSQARSNEQFF.

This clone has just a few counts. The chain uses TRBV11-2 and TRBJ2-3, with 8 bases matching TRBD2. V lost 1 base and J lost 5; bases outside the gene matches: 14. The length of the CDR3 is 18 residues. CDR1 is SGHAT, CDR2 FQNNGV, per germline. CDR3 in DNA: TGTGCCAGCAGCTTAGTTGGAACGGGAGCGGGAGCTGGAGATACGCAGTATTTT. This translates into CASSLVGTGAGAGDTQYF. Variable domain in full (rest from reference TRBV11-2 and TRBJ2-3): EAGVAQSPRYKIIEKRQSVAFWCNPISGHATLYWYQQILGQGPKLLIQFQNNGVVDDSQLPKDRFSAERLKGVDSTLKIQPAKLEDSAVYLCASSLVGTGAGAGDTQYFGPGTRLTVL.

The rearrangement joins TRBV10-3 to TRBJ1-2; D remains unclear. Germline values: CDR1 ENHRY, CDR2 SYGVKD. V shed 4 bases and J shed 4 bases, with 10 bases lying between them. The CDR3 extends over 13 amino acids. Here the CDR3 DNA reads TGTGCCATCAGTGGCGGGGATCCCTATGGCTACACCTTC. Translating gives CAISGGDPYGYTF.

This clone appeared a single time. The rearrangement uses TRBV3-1 (or the pseudogene TRBV3-2) and TRBJ1-3; D gene ambiguous. Germline assignment: CDR1 LGHDT and CDR2 YNNKEL (reference sequence). This CDR3 spans 14 amino acids. V lost 0 bases and J lost 4, with 7 bases in between. Written as DNA, the CDR3 is TGTGCCAGCAGCCAAGATTTATTCGGAAACACCATATATTTT. Encoded protein: CASSQDLFGNTIYF.

The chain is built from TRBV2 and TRBJ1-1; 11 bases agree with TRBD1. Germline lookup yields CDR1 SNHLY and CDR2 FYNNEI. V lost 7 bases and J lost 10; bases outside the gene matches: 8. The CDR3 has 13 residues. The CDR3 region is CASTPDRGRRAFF. The DNA of the CDR3 is TGTGCCAGCACTCCGGACAGGGGGCGCCGAGCTTTCTTT.